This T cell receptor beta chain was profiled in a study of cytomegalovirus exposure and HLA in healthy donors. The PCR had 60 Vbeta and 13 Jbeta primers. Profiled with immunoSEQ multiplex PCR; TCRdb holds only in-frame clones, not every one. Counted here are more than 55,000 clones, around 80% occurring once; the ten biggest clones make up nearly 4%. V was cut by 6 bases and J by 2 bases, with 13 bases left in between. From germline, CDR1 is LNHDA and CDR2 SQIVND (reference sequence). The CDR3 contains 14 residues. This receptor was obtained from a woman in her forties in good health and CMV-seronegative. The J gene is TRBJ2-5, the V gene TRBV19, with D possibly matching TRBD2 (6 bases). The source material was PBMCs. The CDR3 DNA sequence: TGTGCCAGTAGGAGGGGACTTTTACAAGAGACCCAGTACTTC. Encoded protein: CASRRGLLQETQYF. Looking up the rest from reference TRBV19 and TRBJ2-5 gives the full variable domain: DGGITQSPKYLFRKEGQNVTLSCEQNLNHDAMYWYRQDPGQGLRLIYYSQIVNDFQKGDIAEGYSVSREKKESFPLTVTSAQKNPTAFYLCASRRGLLQETQYFGPGTRLLVL.